Listed here are 27 T cell receptor beta chains from one sample, sequenced in a study of beta chain features in type 1 diabetes. Study-wide results and caveats: Across all four CD4+ subsets, people with type 1 diabetes showed modestly shorter TCRB CDR3s.

Isolated RNA was reverse transcribed in full, so expressed TCRB transcripts were sequenced. TCRdb keeps only in-frame clones here, not all; method: immunoSEQ multiplex PCR. The sample shows around 650,000 clones, around 12% of them seen only once. These receptors lack a known antigen. Sequenced sample: naive CD4+ T cells from blood. The receptor set was obtained from a man aged 25-45 years with type 1 diabetes.

The rearrangement links TRBV2 to TRBJ1-1, with D unclear. Germline values: CDR1 SNHLY, CDR2 FYNNEI. The CDR3 length is 11 residues. V lost 3 bases to trimming and J lost 14 bases, with 13 bases between them. CDR3 DNA: TGTGCCAGCAGTGAGGAGGTTACGGGGTTCTTT. Translating gives CASSEEVTGFF.

This rearrangement joins TRBV6-1 to TRBJ2-1, with 11 positions matching TRBD2. J was trimmed by 1 base and V by 4 bases; bases with no gene match: 3. CDR3 length: 16 amino acids. The V gene's germline CDR1 is MNHNS and CDR2 SASEGT. CDR3 sequence (DNA): TGTGCCAGCAGTGGACCTAGCGGGGGGTCCTACAATGAGCAGTTCTTC. Translating gives CASSGPSGGSYNEQFF.

This clone was detected only a few times. The V gene is TRBV9, the J gene TRBJ1-6; D is perhaps TRBD1 (5 bases). Germline V lookup: CDR1 SGDLS, CDR2 YYNGEE. This CDR3 is 15 amino acids long. V lost 0 bases to trimming and J lost 5 bases, with 9 bases between them. The CDR3 protein is CASSVDGTNNSPLHF. In DNA form, the CDR3 reads TGTGCCAGCAGCGTAGATGGGACCAATAATTCACCCCTCCACTTT.

This chain links TRBV14 with TRBJ2-3; D gene unclear. Germline-derived CDR1 and CDR2 are SGHDN and FVKESK. V was shortened by 4 bases and J by 0 bases, with 14 bases between the two germline ends. There are 16 residues in the CDR3. CDR3 protein: CASSPNVESSTDTQYF. CDR3 bases: TGTGCCAGCAGCCCTAACGTGGAATCTAGCACAGATACGCAGTATTTT.

The chain combines TRBV7-8 with TRBJ2-3; TRBD1 matches 7 bases. Germline V gives CDR1 SGHVS, CDR2 FQNEAQ. This CDR3 has 16 amino acids. The J segment lost 6 bases and the V segment lost 5 bases, leaving 14 bases of the junction unmatched. The DNA for the CDR3 is TGTGCCAGCAGCCCCCGGGACAGTAGCAGCGGCGATACGCAGTATTTT. This gives the protein CASSPRDSSSGDTQYF. The variable domain in full, with the rest retrieved from reference TRBV7-8 and TRBJ2-3, is GAGVSQSPRYKVAKRGQDVALRCDPISGHVSLFWYQQALGQGPEFLTYFQNEAQLDKSGLPSDRFFAERPEGSVSTLKIQRTQQEDSAVYLCASSPRDSSSGDTQYFGPGTRLTVL.

The chain links TRBV28 to TRBJ2-6; TRBD1 is a possible D gene (6 bases). V lost 5 bases and J 0 bases, leaving 14 bases between the germline ends. Germline V CDR1 and CDR2: MDHEN, SYDVKM. The CDR3 covers 17 residues. The CDR3 protein is CASSTSGASSGANVLTF. For the CDR3, the DNA is TGTGCCAGCAGTACGTCAGGGGCCTCCTCTGGGGCCAACGTCCTGACTTTC.

This clone appeared once. This sequence joins TRBV18 and TRBJ2-7, with 11 bases aligning to TRBD1. Germline V gene sequence: CDR1 KGHSH, CDR2 LQKENI. The length of the CDR3 is 15 residues. Trimming cost V 6 bases and J 0 bases; bases outside gene matches: 4. CDR3 sequence (DNA): TGTGCCAGCTCCCGGACAGGGGGCAGCTCCTACGAGCAGTACTTC. Translated: CASSRTGGSSYEQYF.

The J gene is TRBJ1-5, the V gene TRBV27, with 10 bases aligning to TRBD1. CDR1 is MNHEY and CDR2 is SMNVEV in the germline V gene (reference sequence). The ends lost 5 bases at V and 7 bases at J; junction bases unmatched: 8. The CDR3 length is 15 residues. CDR3 DNA sequence: TGTGCCAGCAGTCAGACAGGGGGCAACAGGCAGCCCCAGCATTTT. This gives the protein CASSQTGGNRQPQHF.

A few counts support this clone. The chain employs TRBV18 and TRBJ2-1, with a possible D match to TRBD1 (6 bases). CDR1 and CDR2 (germline): KGHSH, LQKENI. Trimming took 6 bases from V and 8 from J, leaving 14 bases between them. This CDR3 contains 13 residues. Here the CDR3 DNA reads TGTGCCAGCTCCCAGACACAGGGAGATGAGCAGTTCTTC. It yields the protein CASSQTQGDEQFF.

This sequence joins TRBV30 and TRBJ2-3; D may be TRBD1 (5 bases). Germline V gene sequence: CDR1 GTSNPN, CDR2 SVGIG (reference sequence). The CDR3 is 13 amino acids. The V and J ends lost 1 base and 8 bases respectively, with 13 bases between them. This CDR3 reads CAWSALMQGTQYF. As DNA, the CDR3 is TGTGCCTGGAGTGCTTTAATGCAGGGTACGCAGTATTTT.

This clone was detected once. J is TRBJ2-1 and V is TRBV6-6, with 7 bases aligning to TRBD2. The CDR3 contains 13 residues. Germline V gene sequence: CDR1 MNHNY, CDR2 SVGAGI (reference sequence). V gave up 6 bases and J gave up 7 bases; unmatched junction bases: 6. The CDR3 loop is CASSLRGLNEQFF. The CDR3, as DNA: TGTGCCAGCAGCCTAAGGGGACTAAATGAGCAGTTCTTC.

This sequence joins TRBV4-1 and TRBJ1-5, with D maybe TRBD1 (5 bases). The germline V gene encodes CDR1 MGHRA and CDR2 YSYEKL. The CDR3 contains 19 residues. The V end lost 3 bases, the J end lost 1 base, and 22 bases lay between the germline ends. The chain's CDR3 is CASSHVRGDSGWSNQPQHF. In DNA form, the CDR3 reads TGCGCCAGCAGCCACGTCAGAGGAGACAGTGGTTGGAGCAATCAGCCCCAGCATTTT.

In its sample, this clone was seen a few times. The rearrangement uses TRBV21-1 and TRBJ1-2. TRBV21-1 is labeled a pseudogene. This CDR3 contains 16 residues. DNA for the CDR3: TGTGCCAGCAGCAAAGCGCCTCTCTCAGAAGGCTATGGCTACACCTTC. This gives the protein CASSKAPLSEGYGYTF.

This clone was observed a few times. The V gene is TRBV5-4, the J gene TRBJ1-2, with D possibly being TRBD1 (5 bases). CDR3 length: 17 residues. Looked up from germline, CDR1 is SGHNT and CDR2 is YYREEE (reference sequence). The V and J ends lost 2 bases and 6 bases respectively, with 23 bases between them. In DNA, the CDR3 is TGTGCCAGCAGCTTCTCGGGGGTCAAGATTGGGTACGATGGCTACACCTTC. Translated, it gives CASSFSGVKIGYDGYTF.

The chain links TRBV19 to TRBJ1-2; D remains unclear. Germline V gene sequence: CDR1 LNHDA, CDR2 SQIVND (reference sequence). This CDR3 spans 14 amino acids. The V end lost 2 bases, the J end lost 1 base, and 8 bases lay between the germline ends. The CDR3 nucleotides are TGTGCCAGTAGTATAAGTCAACATAACTATGGCTACACCTTC. Translation gives CASSISQHNYGYTF.

The rearrangement uses TRBV19 and TRBJ2-3; weak D call: TRBD2 (5 bases). Germline V lookup: CDR1 LNHDA, CDR2 SQIVND (reference sequence). Trimming left V 8 bases short and J 4 bases short, with 19 bases between. CDR3 length: 15 residues. The chain's CDR3 is CASARTLRNADTQYF. The CDR3 DNA reads TGTGCCAGTGCCCGGACTCTGCGGAATGCAGATACGCAGTATTTT. The complete variable domain, with remaining parts taken from reference TRBV19 and TRBJ2-3, reads DGGITQSPKYLFRKEGQNVTLSCEQNLNHDAMYWYRQDPGQGLRLIYYSQIVNDFQKGDIAEGYSVSREKKESFPLTVTSAQKNPTAFYLCASARTLRNADTQYFGPGTRLTVL.

This clone was found a few times. The chain uses TRBV29-1 and TRBJ2-7; TRBD1 agrees at 11 bases. The CDR3 sequence is 15 residues long. V dropped 0 bases and J dropped 3; count of bases not matched to a gene: 4. Germline CDR1 is SQVTM and CDR2 is ANQGSEA. The CDR3 DNA reads TGCAGCGTTGAAGATGGGACAGGGGGGAACTACGAGCAGTACTTC. It specifies CSVEDGTGGNYEQYF.

In this sample, this clone turned up a few times. The V gene is TRBV29-1, the J gene TRBJ1-2, with D perhaps TRBD1 (5 bases). The germline V gene encodes CDR1 SQVTM and CDR2 ANQGSEA. This CDR3 has 13 residues. Trimming took 4 bases from V and 2 from J, leaving 11 bases between them. The CDR3: CSVVAGANYGYTF. CDR3 nucleotide sequence: TGCAGCGTTGTGGCCGGGGCAAACTATGGCTACACCTTC.

This clone was counted only a few times. The chain links TRBV25-1 to TRBJ1-2; D possibly corresponds to TRBD1 (5 bases). Between the trimmed V and J ends, which lost 4 bases and 11 bases, there was a span of 11 bases. The germline gives CDR1 MGHDK, CDR2 SYGVNS. There are 11 residues in the CDR3. CDR3 protein: CASSGSWTYTF. The CDR3 nucleotides are TGTGCCAGCAGTGGGTCTTGGACATACACCTTC.

The CDR3 sequence: CASSQDPGSLNSPLHF. The CDR3 nucleotides are TGCGCCAGCAGCCAAGATCCAGGGTCGCTTAATTCACCCCTCCACTTT. This chain connects TRBV4-3 to TRBJ1-6; D might be TRBD1 (5 bases). Germline CDR1 reads LGHNA; CDR2 reads YSLEER. The CDR3 is 16 residues long. The germline V and J ends were trimmed by 0 bases and 6 bases, with 12 bases remaining between them.

V gene TRBV4-2 combines with J gene TRBJ2-2; 7 nucleotides align to TRBD1. The CDR3 runs to 15 residues. J lost 3 bases, V lost 1 base, and 2 bases had no gene match. CDR1 and CDR2 (germline): LGHNA, YNFKEQ. CDR3 amino acids: CASSQGQGDTGELFF. The CDR3 region has the DNA TGTGCCAGCAGCCAAGGGCAGGGGGACACCGGGGAGCTGTTTTTT.

This clone appeared a few times. The V and J genes are TRBV19 and TRBJ1-5, with 7 bases aligning to TRBD1. Trimming took 3 bases from V and 7 from J; bases not matched to a gene: 6. This CDR3 contains 14 residues. CDR1 and CDR2 (germline): LNHDA, SQIVND (reference sequence). The CDR3 bases are TGTGCCAGTAGTATGGGAGGGGGCAGGCAGCCCCAGCATTTT. It specifies CASSMGGGRQPQHF.

V and J are TRBV29-1 and TRBJ2-2, with D unclear. The CDR3 is 14 residues long. The germline gives CDR1 SQVTM, CDR2 ANQGSEA. Trimming removed 4 bases at V and 6 bases at J, with 15 bases between. CDR3 nucleotides: TGCAGCGTTGGTATCGGCATCAGTCCCGGGGAGCTGTTTTTT. Amino acid sequence: CSVGIGISPGELFF.

This clone was detected only a few times. The chain couples TRBV5-4 to TRBJ2-1, with 13 bases fitting TRBD2. The CDR3 length is 16 residues. Germline CDR1 SGHNT, CDR2 YYREEE (reference sequence). V dropped 3 bases and J dropped 0; count of bases not matched to a gene: 0. CDR3 nucleotides: TGTGCCAGCAGCTGGACTAGCGGGAGCTCCTACAATGAGCAGTTCTTC. Amino acid sequence: CASSWTSGSSYNEQFF. Filled out from reference TRBV5-4 and TRBJ2-1, the complete variable domain reads ETGVTQSPTHLIKTRGQQVTLRCSSQSGHNTVSWYQQALGQGPQFIFQYYREEENGRGNFPPRFSGLQFPNYSSELNVNALELDDSALYLCASSWTSGSSYNEQFFGPGTRLTVL.

This clone was seen a handful of times. J is TRBJ1-1 and V is TRBV2, with D hard to call. This CDR3 comprises 12 residues. Between the trimmed V and J ends, which lost 6 bases and 3 bases, there was a span of 8 bases. The germline CDR1 and CDR2 sequences are SNHLY and FYNNEI. The CDR3 spells CASRVSDTEAFF. The CDR3, as DNA: TGTGCCAGCAGGGTTTCGGACACTGAAGCTTTCTTT.

This clone turned up a few times. The chain couples TRBV5-4 to TRBJ2-3, with 8 bases matching TRBD2. Germline CDR1 reads SGHNT; CDR2 reads YYREEE (reference sequence). V lost 4 bases, J lost 4 bases, and 5 bases stayed unmatched. There are 14 residues in the CDR3. CDR3 residues: CASSAGLAPDTQYF. CDR3 in DNA: TGTGCCAGCAGCGCCGGACTAGCCCCAGATACGCAGTATTTT. Full variable domain (remainder filled in from reference TRBV5-4 and TRBJ2-3): ETGVTQSPTHLIKTRGQQVTLRCSSQSGHNTVSWYQQALGQGPQFIFQYYREEENGRGNFPPRFSGLQFPNYSSELNVNALELDDSALYLCASSAGLAPDTQYFGPGTRLTVL.

A few counts support this clone. This CDR3 reads CASSLALADTQYF. CDR3 sequence (DNA): TGTGCCAGCAGCTTAGCCCTAGCGGATACGCAGTATTTT. V gene TRBV7-2 combines with J gene TRBJ2-3; D possibly corresponds to TRBD2 (6 bases). The CDR3 loop spans 13 amino acids. Germline CDR1 reads SGHTA; CDR2 reads FQGNSA. Deletions cut 0 bases from V and 6 bases from J, with 7 bases between.